One T cell receptor beta chain is described in this entry. Its antigen is not identified. Quantitative 5'-RACE with molecular barcodes generated TCR beta libraries. One entry per CDR3 protein results from TCRdb running MiXCR on the 5' RACE reads. The table lists some 840,000 distinct CDR3 sequences, 12% of them singletons, with more than 0.5% in the top ten. This specimen belongs to a study of CD8 T cells in ankylosing spondylitis. V lost 0 bases, J lost 6 bases, and 15 bases lay in between. The CDR3 loop spans 17 amino acids. Germline CDR1 LGHNA, CDR2 YNFKEQ. General study points: Earlier literature documents some of the motif variants in reactive arthritis synovial fluid and blood. What appeared characteristic of ankylosing spondylitis blood was a TCR beta motif of under 10 highly homologous variants.

The rearrangement joins TRBV4-2 to TRBJ1-6; a possible D gene is TRBD1 (6 bases). This clonotype was obtained from a male donor with ankylosing spondylitis. The material sequenced was blood, either unsorted or a sorted T cell fraction (not recorded which). The DNA for the CDR3 is TGTGCCAGCAGCCAAGATCAAGGGGGACTTATTAATTCACCCCTCCACTTT. It encodes CASSQDQGGLINSPLHF.